A single sample is the source of the 6 T cell receptor delta chains below, sequenced in a study of Vδ1+ human thymocytes. Extracted RNA was reverse transcribed into cDNA. Pooled V-gene forward primers with one constant-region reverse primer generated the CDR3 amplicons by multiplex PCR. TCRdb applied CATT to the multiplex PCR reads for clone calling. The table records 80,000 or so delta-chain clones, 30% to 40% of them present only once. No antigen has been identified for these receptors. Study outcomes and limitations: Thymic TRG and TRD repertoires appeared highly polyclonal, with Gaussian CDR3 length distributions.

Input material: Vdelta1+ gamma-delta thymocytes from the thymus. Subset noted: FACS-sorted CD3+ TCRalphabeta- TCRVdelta1+ TCRVdelta2- thymocytes. The receptor source for this set is a boy under two years old who had congenital heart surgery.

This clone has only a few counts. The chain recombines TRDV1 with TRDJ1, with 9 bases aligning to TRDD3. Germline-derived CDR1 and CDR2 are TSWWSYY and QGS. The CDR3 contains 18 residues. V shed 0 bases and J 0 bases; nucleotides not matched to a gene: 8. The CDR3 sequence is CALGELRGIPPYTDKLIF. The DNA for the CDR3 is TGTGCTCTTGGGGAACTCCGGGGGATACCACCGTACACCGATAAACTCATCTTT.

This clone was recorded once. V and J are TRDV1 and TRDJ1; TRDD3 aligns across 7 bases. The CDR3 runs 23 residues. Looked up from germline, CDR1 is TSWWSYY and CDR2 is QGS. V shed 5 bases, J shed 0 bases, and the junction held 30 bases outside the gene matches. The CDR3 DNA reads TGTGCTCTTGGGCAGAGGGCCCTTACTGGGGACAAACGACGACCTGACTACACCGATAAACTCATCTTT. Its translation is CALGQRALTGDKRRPDYTDKLIF.

The chain joins TRDV1 to TRDJ1; a weak D match, TRDD2 (5 bases). Germline-derived CDR1 and CDR2 are TSWWSYY and QGS. V lost 0 bases, J lost 0 bases, and 26 bases lay in between. CDR3 length: 21 amino acids. CDR3 region: CALGELPHSSTSSHYTDKLIF. The DNA for the CDR3 is TGTGCTCTTGGGGAACTTCCACATTCCTCTACTTCTTCGCATTACACCGATAAACTCATCTTT.

This clone was found a few times. Other nucleotide sequences in the sample specify the same CDR3. The genes are TRDV1 and TRDJ1; D uncertain. Germline CDR1 TSWWSYY, CDR2 QGS. Trimming took off 1 base at V and 0 bases at J, with 6 bases between the two ends. This CDR3 is built from 14 residues. The CDR3, as DNA: TGTGCTCTTGGGGAACGGGTTTACACCGATAAACTCATCTTT. Amino acid sequence: CALGERVYTDKLIF.

The chain combines TRDV1 with TRDJ1, with D possibly being TRDD2 (7 bases). This CDR3 is 21 amino acids long. Germline V gene data show CDR1 as TSWWSYY and CDR2 as QGS. The V gene lost 0 bases and the J gene lost 0 bases, with 26 bases spanning the gap. The CDR3 is CALGELGRFLPLGNYTDKLIF. The CDR3 bases are TGTGCTCTTGGGGAACTTGGTCGTTTCCTACCACTGGGAAATTACACCGATAAACTCATCTTT.

The chain has TRDV1 and TRDJ1; D call uncertain. Germline lookup yields CDR1 TSWWSYY and CDR2 QGS. The CDR3 has 18 residues. V was trimmed by 1 base and J by 0 bases, leaving 18 bases between them. The CDR3: CALGEHDRRGLYTDKLIF. In DNA form, the CDR3 reads TGTGCTCTTGGGGAACATGACCGTAGGGGTCTCTACACCGATAAACTCATCTTT.